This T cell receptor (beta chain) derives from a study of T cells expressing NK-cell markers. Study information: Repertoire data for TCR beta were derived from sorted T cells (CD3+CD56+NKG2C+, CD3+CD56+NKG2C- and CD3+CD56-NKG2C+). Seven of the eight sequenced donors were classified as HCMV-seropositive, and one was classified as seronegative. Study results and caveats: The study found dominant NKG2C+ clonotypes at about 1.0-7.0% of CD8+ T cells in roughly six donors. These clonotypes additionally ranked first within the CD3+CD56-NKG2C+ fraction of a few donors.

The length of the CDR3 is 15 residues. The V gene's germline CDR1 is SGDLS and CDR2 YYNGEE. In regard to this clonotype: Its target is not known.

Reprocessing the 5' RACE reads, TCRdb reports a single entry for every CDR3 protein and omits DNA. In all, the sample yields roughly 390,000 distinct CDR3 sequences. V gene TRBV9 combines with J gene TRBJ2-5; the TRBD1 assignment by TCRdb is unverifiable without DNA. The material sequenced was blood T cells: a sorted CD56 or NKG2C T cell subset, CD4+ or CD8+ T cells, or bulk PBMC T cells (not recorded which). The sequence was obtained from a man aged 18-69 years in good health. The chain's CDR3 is CASSALEGGKETQYF.